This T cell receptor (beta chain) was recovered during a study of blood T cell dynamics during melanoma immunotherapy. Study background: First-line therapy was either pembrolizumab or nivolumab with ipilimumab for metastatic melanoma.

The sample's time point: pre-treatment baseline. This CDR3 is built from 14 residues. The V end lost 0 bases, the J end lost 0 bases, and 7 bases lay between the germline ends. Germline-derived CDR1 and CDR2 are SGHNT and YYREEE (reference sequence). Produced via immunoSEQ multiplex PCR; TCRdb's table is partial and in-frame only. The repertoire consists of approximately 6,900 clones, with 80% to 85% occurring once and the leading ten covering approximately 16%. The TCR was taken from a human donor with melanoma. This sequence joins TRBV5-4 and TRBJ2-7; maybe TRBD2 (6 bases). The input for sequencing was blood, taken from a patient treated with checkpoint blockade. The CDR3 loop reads CASSLDGSSYEQYF. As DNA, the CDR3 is TGTGCCAGCAGCTTGGACGGGAGCTCCTACGAGCAGTACTTC.